This TCR beta chain was sequenced in a study of blood T cell repertoires in COVID-19. Study context: Researchers got acute and convalescent COVID-19 samples from the United States, Italy and Spain. T cells, B-cell-depleted T cells, or PBMCs provided the cDNA or gDNA that served as material.

In the source study's methods: Nucleated cell number was recorded as an estimate derived from reference gene primer amplification. Measured with immunoSEQ multiplex PCR; TCRdb has only the in-frame clones, and not every one. That table furnishes V, J and clone size, whereas the DNA furnished D and trimming. The sample lists fewer than 250,000 clones; about 88% were seen once. In this sample, this clone turned up once. The ends were cut back, 4 bases at V and 4 bases at J, with 11 bases in the middle. There are 14 residues in the CDR3. CDR1 and CDR2 (germline): SEHNR, FQNEAQ (reference sequence). The origin of this receptor is a woman in her thirties or forties with acute or convalescent COVID-19. The chain recombines TRBV7-9 with TRBJ2-1; a weak D match, TRBD2 (6 bases). The material sequenced was peripheral blood. CDR3 loop: CASSWDGGYNEQFF. CDR3 DNA sequence: TGTGCCAGCAGCTGGGACGGGGGTTACAATGAGCAGTTCTTC.